Following are 3 T cell receptor beta chains from one sample sequenced in a study of blood T cell repertoires in COVID-19. TCRdb keeps only in-frame clones here, not all; method: immunoSEQ multiplex PCR. This sample has some 68,000 clones; 80% to 90% occur once, and the top ten carry 2% to 2.5%. The sequenced sample was peripheral blood. These receptors originate from a human donor in a cohort sampled during active COVID-19.

The chain recombines TRBV2 with TRBJ2-7; D gene ambiguous. CDR1 is SNHLY and CDR2 is FYNNEI in the germline V gene. This CDR3 is 15 amino acids long. Trimming took 2 bases from V and 3 from J, leaving 14 bases between them. This CDR3 reads CASSEYSVGHYEQYF. The CDR3, as DNA: TGTGCCAGCAGTGAATATAGTGTTGGGCACTACGAGCAGTACTTC.

V usage is TRBV6-5 and J usage is TRBJ2-1, with 13 bases lining up with TRBD2. The CDR3 is 15 residues long. V was pared by 6 bases and J by 7 bases, with 6 bases of the junction left unmatched. Germline CDR1 reads MNHEY; CDR2 reads SVGAGI. The CDR3 reads CASSGGLAGKNEQFF. In DNA, the CDR3 is TGTGCCAGCAGCGGGGGACTAGCGGGGAAAAATGAGCAGTTCTTC.

The rearrangement joins TRBV4-1 to TRBJ1-2; tentative D call: TRBD1 (6 bases). Trimming pared 1 base from V and 2 bases from J, leaving 8 bases between. Germline-derived CDR1 and CDR2 are MGHRA and YSYEKL. The CDR3 sequence is 14 residues long. The CDR3 region has the DNA TGCGCCAGCAGCCAAGCCACAGGGAACTATGGCTACACCTTC. It encodes CASSQATGNYGYTF.